The sequence of this TCR beta chain was determined in a study of blood T cell repertoires in COVID-19. Study details: Researchers got acute and convalescent COVID-19 samples from the United States, Italy and Spain. Sources were T cells, B-cell-depleted T cells, or PBMCs; the material itself was cDNA or gDNA.

The assay was immunoSEQ multiplex PCR, and TCRdb's table has in-frame clones only and misses some. The data contain 400,000 to 450,000 clones, approximately 90% of them singletons. Seattle researchers signed up patients amid active infection and tracked them longitudinally. CDR3 length: 12 residues. V dropped 3 bases and J dropped 7 bases, with 7 bases sitting between them. Per germline, CDR1 SGHTS and CDR2 YDEGEE. Material: peripheral blood. The sequence was obtained from a woman in her 50s with COVID-19, enrolled during active disease. This rearrangement joins TRBV5-8 to TRBJ1-4; D not resolved. This chain's CDR3 is CASSSVIEKLFF. CDR3 DNA sequence: TGTGCCAGCAGCTCCGTTATTGAAAAACTGTTTTTT.